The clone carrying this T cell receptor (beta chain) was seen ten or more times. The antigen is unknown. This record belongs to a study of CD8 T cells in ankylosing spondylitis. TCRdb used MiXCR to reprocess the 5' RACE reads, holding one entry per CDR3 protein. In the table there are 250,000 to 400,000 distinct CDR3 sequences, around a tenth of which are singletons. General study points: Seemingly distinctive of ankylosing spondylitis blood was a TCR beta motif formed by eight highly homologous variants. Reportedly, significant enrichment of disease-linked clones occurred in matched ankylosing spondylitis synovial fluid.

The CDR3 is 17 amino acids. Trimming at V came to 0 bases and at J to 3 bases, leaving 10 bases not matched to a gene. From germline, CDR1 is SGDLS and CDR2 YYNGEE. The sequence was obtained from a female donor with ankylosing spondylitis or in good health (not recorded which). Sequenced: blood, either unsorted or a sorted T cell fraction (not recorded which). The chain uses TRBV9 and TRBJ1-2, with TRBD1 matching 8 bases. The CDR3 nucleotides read TGTGCCAGCAGCGTAGGAAGAGGACAGGGAAATGACTATGGCTACACCTTC. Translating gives CASSVGRGQGNDYGYTF.